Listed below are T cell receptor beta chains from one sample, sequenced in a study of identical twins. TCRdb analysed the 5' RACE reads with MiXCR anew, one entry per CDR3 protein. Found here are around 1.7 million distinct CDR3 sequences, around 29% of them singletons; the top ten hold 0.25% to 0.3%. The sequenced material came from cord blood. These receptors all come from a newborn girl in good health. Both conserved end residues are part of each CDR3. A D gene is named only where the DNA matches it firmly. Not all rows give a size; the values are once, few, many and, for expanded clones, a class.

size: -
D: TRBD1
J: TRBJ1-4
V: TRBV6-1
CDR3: CASSEAPWRTQGGKLFF
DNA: TGTGCCAGCAGTGAAGCACCGTGGCGAACTCAGGGGGGAAAACTGTTTTTT

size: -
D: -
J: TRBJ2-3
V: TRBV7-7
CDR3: CASRPISADTQYF
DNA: TGTGCTAGCAGACCGATAAGCGCAGATACGCAGTATTTT

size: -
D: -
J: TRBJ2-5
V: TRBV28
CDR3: CARIQTGELPREQYF
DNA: TGTGCCCGCATCCAAACGGGGGAATTGCCGAGGGAGCAGTACTTC

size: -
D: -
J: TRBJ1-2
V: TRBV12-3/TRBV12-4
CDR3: CASSPLGPGYGYTF
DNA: TGTGCCAGCAGTCCCTTGGGGCCGGGCTATGGCTACACCTTC

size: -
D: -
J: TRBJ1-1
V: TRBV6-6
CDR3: CASSYLGQGTEAFF
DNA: TGTGCCAGCAGTTATTTGGGGCAGGGCACTGAAGCTTTCTTT

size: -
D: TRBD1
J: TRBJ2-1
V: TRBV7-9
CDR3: CASSLVWTGHNEQFF
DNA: TGTGCCAGCAGCTTAGTGTGGACAGGGCACAATGAGCAGTTCTTC

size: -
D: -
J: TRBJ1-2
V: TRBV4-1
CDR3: CASSHGTSYGYTF
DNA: TGCGCCAGCAGCCATGGGACAAGCTATGGCTACACCTTC

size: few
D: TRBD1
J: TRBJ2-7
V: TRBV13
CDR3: CASSQGPTYEQYF
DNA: TGTGCCAGCTCACAGGGGCCCACCTACGAGCAGTACTTC

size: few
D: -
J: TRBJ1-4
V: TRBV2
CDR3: CATHRTPSATNEKLFF
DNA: TGTGCCACTCATCGCACCCCTTCTGCAACTAATGAAAAACTGTTTTTT

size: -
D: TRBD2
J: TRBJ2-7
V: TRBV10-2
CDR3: CASAHSGGDSYEQYF
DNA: TGCGCCAGCGCGCATAGCGGGGGGGACTCCTACGAGCAGTACTTC

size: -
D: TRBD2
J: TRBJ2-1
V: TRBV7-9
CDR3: CASSLAGRLALSYNEQFF
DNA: TGTGCCAGCAGCTTAGCAGGGCGACTAGCCCTATCCTACAATGAGCAGTTCTTC

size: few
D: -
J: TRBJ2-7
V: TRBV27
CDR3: CASSLKGTDSYEQYF
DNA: TGTGCCAGCAGTTTAAAAGGGACCGACTCCTACGAGCAGTACTTC

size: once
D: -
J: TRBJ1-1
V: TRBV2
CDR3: CASSQPAGDGTEAFF
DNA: TGTGCCAGCAGTCAGCCCGCAGGGGACGGCACTGAAGCTTTCTTT

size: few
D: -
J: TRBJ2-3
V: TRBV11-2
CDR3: CASSGWGDTDTQYF
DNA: TGTGCCAGCAGCGGATGGGGAGATACAGATACGCAGTATTTT

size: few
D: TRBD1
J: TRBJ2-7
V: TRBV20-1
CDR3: CSASEGGQGYEQYF
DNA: TGCAGTGCTAGTGAAGGAGGACAGGGGTACGAGCAGTACTTC

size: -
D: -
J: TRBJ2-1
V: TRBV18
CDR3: CASSPPAGNYNEQFF
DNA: TGTGCCAGCTCACCACCCGCGGGAAATTACAATGAGCAGTTCTTC

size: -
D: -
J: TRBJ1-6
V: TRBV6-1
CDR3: CASSEFNRGSSYNSPLHF
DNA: TGTGCCAGCAGCGAATTTAACCGGGGGAGCTCCTATAATTCACCCCTCCACTTT

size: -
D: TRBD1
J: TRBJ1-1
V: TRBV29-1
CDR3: CSVDRTGGGEAFF
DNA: TGCAGCGTTGATCGGACAGGGGGGGGTGAAGCTTTCTTT

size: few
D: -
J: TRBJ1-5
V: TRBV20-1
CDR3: CSARENTEGQHF
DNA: TGCAGTGCTAGGGAGAATACGGAGGGACAGCATTTT

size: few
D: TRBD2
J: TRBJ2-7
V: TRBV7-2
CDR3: CASSLFASGYEQYF
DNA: TGTGCCAGCAGCTTATTCGCTAGCGGATACGAGCAGTACTTC

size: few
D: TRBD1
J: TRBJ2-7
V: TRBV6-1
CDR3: CASTGPGQGAYEQYF
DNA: TGTGCCAGCACTGGACCGGGACAGGGGGCGTACGAGCAGTACTTC

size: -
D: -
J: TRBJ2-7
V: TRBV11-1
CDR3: CASSFWRRDYEQYF
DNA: TGTGCCAGCAGCTTTTGGCGGAGAGACTACGAGCAGTACTTC

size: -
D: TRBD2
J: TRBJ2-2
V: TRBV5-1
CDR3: CASSLVGGPIRTGELFF
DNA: TGCGCCAGCAGCTTGGTGGGAGGGCCAATTCGCACCGGGGAGCTGTTTTTT

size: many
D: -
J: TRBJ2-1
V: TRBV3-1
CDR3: CASSQAGNEQFF
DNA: TGTGCCAGCAGCCAAGCGGGCAATGAGCAGTTCTTC

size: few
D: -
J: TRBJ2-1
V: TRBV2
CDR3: CASSERWGGYNEQFF
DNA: TGTGCCAGCAGCGAAAGGTGGGGTGGATACAATGAGCAGTTCTTC

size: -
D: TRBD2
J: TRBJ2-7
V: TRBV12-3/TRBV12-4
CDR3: CASSSLLAGEQYF
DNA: TGTGCCAGCAGCTCACTCCTAGCGGGCGAGCAGTACTTC

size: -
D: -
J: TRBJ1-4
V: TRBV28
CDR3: CASSLLGLRDAANEKLFF
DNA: TGTGCCAGCAGTTTACTAGGCCTCCGCGATGCAGCTAATGAAAAACTGTTTTTT

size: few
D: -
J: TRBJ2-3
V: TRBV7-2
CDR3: CASSRRGTARGTDTQYF
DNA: TGTGCCAGCAGCCGGAGAGGGACCGCAAGGGGCACAGATACGCAGTATTTT

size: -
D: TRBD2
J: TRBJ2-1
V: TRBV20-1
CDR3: CSAHSGSSGNEQFF
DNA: TGCAGTGCTCATAGCGGGAGTAGTGGGAATGAGCAGTTCTTC

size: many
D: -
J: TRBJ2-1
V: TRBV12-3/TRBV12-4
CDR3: CASSLPGDNEQFF
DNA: TGTGCCAGCAGTCTCCCGGGAGACAATGAGCAGTTCTTC

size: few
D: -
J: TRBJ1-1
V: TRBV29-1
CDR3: CSVESGSAEAFF
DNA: TGCAGCGTTGAGTCGGGTAGCGCTGAAGCTTTCTTT

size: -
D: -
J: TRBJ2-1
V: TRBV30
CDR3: CAWSSGNEQFF
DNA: TGTGCCTGGAGCAGCGGGAATGAGCAGTTCTTC

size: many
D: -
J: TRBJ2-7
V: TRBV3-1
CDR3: CASSQAYYEQYF
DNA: TGTGCCAGCAGCCAAGCCTACTACGAGCAGTACTTC

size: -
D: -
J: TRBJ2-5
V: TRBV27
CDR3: CASSFQSGETQYF
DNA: TGTGCCAGCAGTTTCCAGAGCGGGGAGACCCAGTACTTC

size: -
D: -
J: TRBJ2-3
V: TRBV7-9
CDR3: CASSLVISRSTDTQYF
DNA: TGTGCCAGCAGCTTAGTTATAAGTAGGAGCACAGATACGCAGTATTTT

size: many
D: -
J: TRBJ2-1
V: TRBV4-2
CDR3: CASSQDSYNEQFF
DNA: TGTGCCAGCAGCCAAGATAGCTACAATGAGCAGTTCTTC

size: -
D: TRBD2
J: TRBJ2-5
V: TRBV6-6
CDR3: CASSYLAGDYNEQYF
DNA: TGTGCCAGCAGTTATCTAGCGGGGGATTACAATGAGCAGTACTTC

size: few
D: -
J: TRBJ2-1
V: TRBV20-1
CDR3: CSARRGDRNEQFF
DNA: TGCAGTGCTAGAAGGGGGGACAGAAATGAGCAGTTCTTC

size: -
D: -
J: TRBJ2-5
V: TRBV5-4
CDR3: CASSVGTVETQYF
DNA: TGTGCCAGCAGCGTAGGGACTGTAGAGACCCAGTACTTC

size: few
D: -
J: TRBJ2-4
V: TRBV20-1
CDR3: CSAGHRVPTEENIQYF
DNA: TGCAGTGCTGGTCACAGGGTTCCAACCGAGGAAAACATTCAGTACTTC

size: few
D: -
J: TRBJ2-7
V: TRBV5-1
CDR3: CASSLDGFPYEQYF
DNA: TGCGCCAGCAGCTTGGACGGATTTCCCTACGAGCAGTACTTC

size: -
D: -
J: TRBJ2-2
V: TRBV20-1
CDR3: CSARSRERTGELFF
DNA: TGCAGTGCTAGATCCCGCGAGAGGACCGGGGAGCTGTTTTTT

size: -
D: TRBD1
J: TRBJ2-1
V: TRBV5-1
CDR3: CASSVRDRSLIYNEQFF
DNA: TGCGCCAGCAGCGTCCGGGACAGGAGCTTAATTTACAATGAGCAGTTCTTC

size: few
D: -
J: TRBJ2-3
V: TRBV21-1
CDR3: CASRKPISAGPSTDTQYF
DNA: TGTGCCAGCAGAAAACCTATATCGGCGGGACCTAGCACAGATACGCAGTATTTT

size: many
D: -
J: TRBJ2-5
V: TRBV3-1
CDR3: CASSPQEYSKGETQYF
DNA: TGTGCCAGCAGCCCGCAAGAATACTCAAAAGGGGAGACCCAGTACTTC

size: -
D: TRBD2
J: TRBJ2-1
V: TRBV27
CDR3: CASSPGTSHSEQFF
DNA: TGTGCCAGCAGTCCGGGGACTAGCCACAGTGAGCAGTTCTTC

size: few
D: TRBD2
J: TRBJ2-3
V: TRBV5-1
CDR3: CASSTASGGFTDTQYF
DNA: TGCGCCAGCAGCACCGCTAGCGGGGGGTTCACAGATACGCAGTATTTT

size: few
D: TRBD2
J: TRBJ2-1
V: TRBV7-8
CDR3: CASYGRATNEQFF
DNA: TGTGCCAGCTACGGGAGGGCTACGAATGAGCAGTTCTTC

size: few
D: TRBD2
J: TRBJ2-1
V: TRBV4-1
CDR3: CASKPNPGLAGVDEQFF
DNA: TGCGCCAGCAAGCCAAATCCCGGACTAGCGGGAGTCGATGAGCAGTTCTTC

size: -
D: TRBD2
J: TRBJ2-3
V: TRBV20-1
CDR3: CRPVGGSKRDTQYF
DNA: TGCAGGCCGGTGGGGGGGTCTAAGCGGGATACGCAGTATTTT

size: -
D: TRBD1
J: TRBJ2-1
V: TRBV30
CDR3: CAWSVNRGYNEQFF
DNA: TGTGCCTGGAGTGTAAACAGGGGGTACAATGAGCAGTTCTTC

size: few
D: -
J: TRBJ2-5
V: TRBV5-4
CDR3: CASSLGPEGTQYF
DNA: TGTGCCAGCAGCTTGGGTCCGGAAGGGACCCAGTACTTC

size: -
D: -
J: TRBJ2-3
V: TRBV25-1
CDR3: CASSDFRRGTDTQYF
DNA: TGTGCCAGCAGTGACTTCCGCAGGGGAACAGATACGCAGTATTTT

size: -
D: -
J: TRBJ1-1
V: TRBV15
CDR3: CATSSSRGRAFF
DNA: TGTGCCACCAGCTCCAGTCGGGGACGGGCTTTCTTT

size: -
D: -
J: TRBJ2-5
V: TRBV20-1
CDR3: CSARTNTLKQYF
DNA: TGCAGTGCGCGGACTAACACTCTCAAGCAGTACTTC

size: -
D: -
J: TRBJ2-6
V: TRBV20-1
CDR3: CSANPYGGANVLTF
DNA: TGCAGTGCAAACCCTTACGGGGGGGCCAACGTCCTGACTTTC

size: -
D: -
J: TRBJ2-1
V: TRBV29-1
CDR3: CSVDSGNRRQFF
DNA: TGCAGCGTTGACAGTGGGAATCGACGGCAGTTCTTC

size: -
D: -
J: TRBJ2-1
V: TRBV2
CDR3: CASLRRNRRQTYNEQFF
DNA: TGTGCCAGCCTAAGGCGCAATAGAAGACAGACCTACAATGAGCAGTTCTTC

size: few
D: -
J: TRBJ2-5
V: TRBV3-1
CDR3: CASSQTREETQYF
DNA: TGTGCCAGCAGCCAAACCAGGGAAGAGACCCAGTACTTC